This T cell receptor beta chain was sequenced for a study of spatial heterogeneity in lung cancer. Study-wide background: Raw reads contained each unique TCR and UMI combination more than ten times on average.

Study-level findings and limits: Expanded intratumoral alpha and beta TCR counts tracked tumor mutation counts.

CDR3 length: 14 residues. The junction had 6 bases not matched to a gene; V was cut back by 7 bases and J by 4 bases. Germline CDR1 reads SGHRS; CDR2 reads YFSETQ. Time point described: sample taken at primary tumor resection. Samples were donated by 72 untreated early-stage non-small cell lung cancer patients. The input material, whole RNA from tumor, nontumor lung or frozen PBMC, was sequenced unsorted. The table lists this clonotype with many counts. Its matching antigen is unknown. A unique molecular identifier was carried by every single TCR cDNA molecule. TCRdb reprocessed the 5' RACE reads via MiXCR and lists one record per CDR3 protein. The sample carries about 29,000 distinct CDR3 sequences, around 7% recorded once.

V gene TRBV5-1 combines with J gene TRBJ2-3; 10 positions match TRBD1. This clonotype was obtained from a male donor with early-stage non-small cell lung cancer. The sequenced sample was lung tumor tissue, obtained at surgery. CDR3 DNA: TGCGCCAGCGGGGACAGGGGAGGATCAGATACGCAGTATTTT. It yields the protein CASGDRGGSDTQYF.